This note documents a single T cell receptor beta chain sequence. This clone appeared a single time. The antigen this receptor binds is unknown. Per-nucleotide qualities are absent, and no much larger clonotype sits a single base away. The sample is drawn from a study of shared clonotypes between healthy human individuals (dated by TCRdb to 2019 to 2021). With regard to the full study: Three men and a couple of women, aged 18 to 49 years, made up the cohort. For each donor, three plates each were used for CD4 naive and CD4 memory, two plates were used for CD8 naive, and one plate was used for CD8 memory. The study deeply sequenced blood TCR repertoires of about five healthy adults to estimate repertoire size and the extent of clonotype sharing between individuals. Libraries were prepared and TCR repertoires were sequenced by different laboratories using diverse techniques, in order to increase sequencing depth and limit assay-specific biases. Each donor's leukapheresis produced roughly between about 0.85 and 10 billion PBMCs.

For the CD8 naive samples, CD45RO-negative cells were positively selected for CCR7, yielding a CD45RA+CCR7+ population from which TemRA cells were excluded. The donors were healthy, HIV-negative adults who had no recently reported acute infections or vaccinations. Every donor was a Caucasian adult living in Nashville, Tennessee, USA. Blood was obtained by leukapheresis, after which PBMCs were separated by Ficoll-Histopaque density gradient centrifugation and cryopreserved in liquid nitrogen vapor phase. Purity and quantity of every magnetically sorted T cell population were checked by analytical flow cytometry. Each sorted fraction had its genomic DNA isolated and then quantified by UV absorbance on a Nanodrop 2000c. Using the deep immunoSEQ assay, TCR CDR3 regions were amplified from genomic DNA by multiplex PCR. Extracted genomic DNA from each cell subset was distributed evenly across all wells of several immunoSEQ 96-well plates, and each plate was treated as a replicate. For sorted subsets, each replicate PCR was loaded with approximately 190 ng genomic DNA, equivalent to some 27,000 T cell genomes. Purified libraries were quantified with a Qubit 3.0 fluorometer, sized on a Bioanalyzer 2100, and re-quantified with the KAPA Library Quantification kit. A separate single-read 150-cycle Illumina NextSeq 550 flow cell was used to sequence each immunoSEQ 96-well plate. The study's own analysis went as follows. Because only junctional sequences without quality scores were contained in the immunoSEQ output, filtering matching that applied to full-length reads could not be performed. To assign V/J genes and CDR3, sequences were annotated against IMGT germline references using PyIR, a Python wrapper for IgBLAST v1.9. Any read was removed if the V/J assignment was weak (E-value above 1e-6), the CDR3 was missing, or the read contained stop codons, out-of-frame junctions, or ambiguous translated residues. V3J clonotypes were defined as sequences sharing the same inferred V gene, J gene, and CDR3 amino acid sequence. Percentage overlap between repertoires was calculated by dividing the number of shared unique clonotypes by the size of the smaller repertoire. Repertoire richness was assessed with RTK rarefaction, the Chao1 estimator, and Recon v2.1 estimates of unobserved clonotypes. OLGA was used to compute generation probabilities for all TCRbeta clonotypes that the gDNA method yielded from a handful of donors. TCRdb took over this immuneACCESS table, retaining in-frame rearrangements with V and J assigned. Such tables are incomplete; in checked studies, under half of the missing clones stem from an unresolved V gene, and the remainder is unexplained. V and J calls and clone size come straight from that table; D and trimming were deduced from the DNA. This sample comprises nearly 2 million clones, just under 95% of them detected only once. The ten largest make up approximately 1.2% of the sample.

From cysteine to phenylalanine, the CDR3 is 15 amino acids long. The kept DNA is CDR3 alone, 45 bases in frame from the first base. For CDR1 and CDR2, the germline V gene (reference sequence) lists MNHEY and SMNVEV. The V end loses 2 bases and the J end loses 2 bases, and a stretch of 13 bases separates them. On the study overall, not on this receptor specifically: Rarefaction of sorted-subset datasets indicated incomplete sequencing despite the large sequencing depth. Sampling was restricted to blood, and TCR repertoires in tissues likely differ from the TCR repertoires found in blood. Because the study included a small number of donors, the genetic and exposure-history diversity represented was limited. When several donors were compared, the shared fraction of clonotypes was around 5.1% for naive CD4, 3% to 4% for naive CD8, 2% to 2.5% for memory CD4, and roughly 0.43% for memory CD8. Compared with non-shared clonotypes, clonotypes shared by all four sorted-subset donors had higher generation probabilities. Pairwise subsampling indicated that sequencing depth was expected to affect the degree of clonotype sharing among donors. Naive subsets generally had larger estimated clonotype richness than memory subsets.

This TCR was sampled from a man aged 18 to 35 in good health. Specimen: naive CD8+ T cells sorted from blood. Read against the paper, the sample's cell subset or site label means: CD45RA+CCR7+. The rearrangement combines TRBV27 with TRBJ2-7; the D call is tentative, TRBD1 or TRBD2, as each matches 5 bases. The CDR3 reads as follows: CASSLDGGPPYEQYF. The nucleotides are TGTGCCAGCAGTTTAGATGGGGGACCCCCCTACGAGCAGTACTTC.